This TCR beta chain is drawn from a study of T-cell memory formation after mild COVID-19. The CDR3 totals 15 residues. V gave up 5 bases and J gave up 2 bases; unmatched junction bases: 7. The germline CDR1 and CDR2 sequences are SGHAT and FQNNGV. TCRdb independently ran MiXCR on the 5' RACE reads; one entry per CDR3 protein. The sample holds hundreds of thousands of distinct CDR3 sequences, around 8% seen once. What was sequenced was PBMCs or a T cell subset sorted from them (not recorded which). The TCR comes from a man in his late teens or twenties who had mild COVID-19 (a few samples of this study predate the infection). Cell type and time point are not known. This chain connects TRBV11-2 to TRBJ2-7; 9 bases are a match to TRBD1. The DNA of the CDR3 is TGTGCCAGCAGCAGCAGGGACAGGGATACCTACGAGCAGTACTTC. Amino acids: CASSSRDRDTYEQYF. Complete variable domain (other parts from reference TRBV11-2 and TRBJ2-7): EAGVAQSPRYKIIEKRQSVAFWCNPISGHATLYWYQQILGQGPKLLIQFQNNGVVDDSQLPKDRFSAERLKGVDSTLKIQPAKLEDSAVYLCASSSRDRDTYEQYFGPGTRLTVT.